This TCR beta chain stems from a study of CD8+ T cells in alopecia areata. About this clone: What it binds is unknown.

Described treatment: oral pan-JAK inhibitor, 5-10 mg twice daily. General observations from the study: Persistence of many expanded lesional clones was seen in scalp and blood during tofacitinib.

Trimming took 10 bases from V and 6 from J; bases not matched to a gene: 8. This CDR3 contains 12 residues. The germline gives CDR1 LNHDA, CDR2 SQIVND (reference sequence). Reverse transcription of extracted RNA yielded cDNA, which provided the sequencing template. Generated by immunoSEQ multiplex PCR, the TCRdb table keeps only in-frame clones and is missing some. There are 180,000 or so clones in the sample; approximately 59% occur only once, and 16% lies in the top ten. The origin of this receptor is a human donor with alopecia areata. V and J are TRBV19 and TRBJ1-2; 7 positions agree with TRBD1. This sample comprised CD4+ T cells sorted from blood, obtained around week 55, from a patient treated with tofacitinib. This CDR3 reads CANDREGDGYTF. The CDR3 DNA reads TGTGCCAACGACAGGGAGGGCGATGGCTACACCTTC.